This T cell receptor (beta chain) was documented in a study of identical twins. After removal of 10 bases from V and 2 bases from J, the junction contained 4 bases not matched to a gene. The CDR3 loop spans 12 amino acids. Germline loops: CDR1 ENHRY, CDR2 SYGVKD. MiXCR, run by TCRdb on the 5' RACE reads, gives a single entry per CDR3 protein. The table has 1.5 million or so distinct CDR3 sequences, 32% seen once. The chain links TRBV10-3 to TRBJ2-7; 8 nucleotides align to TRBD2. The sequenced material came from cord blood. The origin of this receptor is a newborn girl in good health. CDR3 coding DNA: TGTGCCACGGGGGGGACTGCCTACGAGCAGTACTTC. Its translation is CATGGTAYEQYF.